The rows below give T cell receptor beta chains drawn from one sample of a study of regulatory T cells in long-lasting Graves disease. TCRdb fed the multiplex PCR reads into MiXCR, producing one record per CDR3 protein. The repertoire holds around 460,000 distinct CDR3 sequences, with 12% to 15% as singletons. In addition, the sample was reused for a study of T cells in Graves' hyperthyroidism and ophthalmopathy.

Sequencing used peripheral blood mononuclear cells (PBMCs), obtained at new diagnosis, from a patient treated with antithyroid drugs. Source of these receptors: a woman in her fifties or sixties with Graves disease. CDR3s include the opening cysteine and the closing phenylalanine or tryptophan. D genes are given only for firm matches. Size values are once, few and many counts, or a class for expanded clones, and some rows have none.

j_gene,v_gene,d_gene,abundance,CDR3aa,CDR3nt
TRBJ1-4,TRBV20-1,-,many,CSARDFGGRLEKLFF,TGCAGTGCTAGAGATTTTGGGGGCCGCCTCGAAAAACTGTTTTTT
TRBJ2-2,TRBV11-2,-,few,CASSPPNRGGAGELFF,TGTGCCAGCAGCCCCCCCAACAGGGGAGGGGCCGGGGAGCTGTTTTTT
TRBJ1-1,TRBV15,TRBD1,-,CATSRGRTGMNTEAFF,TGTGCCACCAGCAGGGGACGGACAGGGATGAACACTGAAGCTTTCTTT
TRBJ2-1,TRBV10-3,-,-,CAISEPVSLNEQFF,TGTGCCATCAGTGAGCCTGTTTCACTCAATGAGCAGTTCTTC
TRBJ1-4,TRBV28,-,many,CASRRTLATNEKLFF,TGTGCCAGCAGAAGGACGCTCGCAACTAATGAAAAACTGTTTTTT
TRBJ1-2,TRBV10-3,TRBD1,-,CAISHRGHEDGYTF,TGTGCCATCAGTCACAGGGGGCATGAGGATGGCTACACCTTC
TRBJ2-1,TRBV11-2,TRBD2,many,CASSLDLASGASNEQFF,TGTGCCAGCAGCTTAGACTTGGCTAGCGGGGCGAGCAATGAGCAGTTCTTC
TRBJ2-7,TRBV5-1,-,many,CASSLTEAYEQYF,TGCGCCAGCAGCTTGACGGAGGCCTACGAGCAGTACTTC
TRBJ1-3,TRBV28,-,many,CASSFPTGRWSGNTIYF,TGTGCCAGCAGTTTCCCGACAGGCCGATGGTCTGGAAACACCATATATTTT
TRBJ1-1,TRBV28,TRBD1,-,CASSPGQDPMIAFF,TGTGCCAGCAGTCCGGGACAGGACCCCATGATTGCTTTCTTT
TRBJ1-2,TRBV5-1,-,-,CASSLARSEKANYGYTF,TGCGCCAGCAGCTTGGCTCGATCGGAAAAAGCTAACTATGGCTACACCTTC
TRBJ2-2,TRBV10-3,TRBD2,many,CAISDPTSGRTNTGELFF,TGTGCCATCAGTGATCCAACTAGCGGGAGGACGAACACCGGGGAGCTGTTTTTT
TRBJ2-1,TRBV19,TRBD2,few,CASSSGGGYNEQLF,TGTGCCAGTAGTAGTGGGGGGGGGTACAATGAGCAGCTCTTC
TRBJ1-4,TRBV27,-,many,CASSFGRAGEKLFF,TGTGCCAGCAGTTTCGGCAGGGCCGGTGAAAAACTGTTTTTT
TRBJ1-2,TRBV4-1,-,-,CASSQITADGYTF,TGCGCCAGCAGCCAAATAACGGCGGATGGCTACACCTTC
TRBJ1-2,TRBV12-3/TRBV12-4,TRBD1,many,CASSLRGHNYGYTF,TGTGCCAGCAGTTTAAGGGGGCATAACTATGGCTACACCTTC
TRBJ1-1,TRBV19,-,few,CASRTTMNTEAFF,TGTGCCAGTAGGACGACTATGAACACTGAAGCTTTCTTT
TRBJ2-7,TRBV18,TRBD2,many,CASSPPTSGSYEQYF,TGTGCCAGCTCACCACCGACTAGCGGGAGCTACGAGCAGTACTTC
TRBJ1-6,TRBV6-5,-,few,CASSHSGTSNSPLHF,TGTGCCAGCAGTCACTCCGGGACATCGAATTCACCCCTCCACTTT
TRBJ2-7,TRBV6-4,-,few,CASSDDLRPRYEQYF,TGTGCCAGCAGTGACGATTTGCGGCCCCGCTACGAGCAGTACTTC
TRBJ2-7,TRBV2,TRBD1,many,CASSMLRGQGTYEQYF,TGTGCCAGCAGCATGCTAAGAGGACAGGGAACCTACGAGCAGTACTTC
TRBJ1-1,TRBV30,TRBD1,many,CACGQAFEAFF,TGTGCCTGTGGACAGGCTTTTGAAGCTTTCTTT
TRBJ1-1,TRBV5-4,-,-,CASSLESGAEAFF,TGTGCCAGCAGCTTAGAATCCGGGGCTGAAGCTTTCTTT
TRBJ1-4,TRBV6-1,TRBD1,many,CASSATGRDEKLFF,TGTGCCAGCAGTGCGACAGGGAGAGATGAAAAACTGTTTTTT
TRBJ2-7,TRBV5-1,TRBD1,many,CASSLSGTGIHYEQYF,TGCGCCAGCAGCTTGTCCGGGACAGGGATTCACTACGAGCAGTACTTC
TRBJ1-1,TRBV7-9,TRBD1,few,CASSRTGVGNTEAFF,TGTGCCAGCAGCCGGACAGGGGTCGGGAACACTGAAGCTTTCTTT
TRBJ2-7,TRBV10-2,-,-,CASSELPGPYEQYF,TGCGCCAGCAGTGAGCTCCCGGGACCGTACGAGCAGTACTTC
TRBJ2-7,TRBV12-3/TRBV12-4,-,many,CASSSGGEQYF,TGTGCCAGCAGTTCCGGGGGCGAGCAGTACTTC
TRBJ2-1,TRBV20-1,TRBD1,-,CSANLRDRGPYNERFF,TGCAGTGCTAATCTTCGGGACAGGGGCCCCTACAATGAGCGGTTCTTC
TRBJ2-5,TRBV6-5,TRBD2,-,CASSYSRASGAGETQYF,TGTGCCAGCAGTTACTCGAGGGCTAGCGGGGCGGGAGAGACCCAGTACTTC
TRBJ2-5,TRBV29-1,-,-,CSVEGGGRGAETQYF,TGCAGCGTTGAAGGAGGAGGCAGGGGTGCGGAGACCCAGTACTTC
TRBJ2-7,TRBV7-9,TRBD1,many,CASSLSGTGGYEQYF,TGTGCCAGCAGCTTATCTGGGACAGGGGGCTACGAGCAGTACTTC
TRBJ1-3,TRBV30,-,many,CAWSVGHLSSGNTIYF,TGTGCCTGGAGTGTAGGGCATCTCTCCTCTGGAAACACCATATATTTT
TRBJ2-5,TRBV4-2,-,-,CASSQSGFQETQYF,TGTGCCAGCAGCCAATCAGGATTCCAAGAGACCCAGTACTTC
TRBJ2-2,TRBV11-1,TRBD2,many,CASSSPAGGVGELFF,TGTGCCAGCAGCTCCCCAGCGGGAGGAGTCGGGGAGCTGTTTTTT
TRBJ2-1,TRBV5-1,TRBD2,many,CASSLTLAGGPPYNEQFF,TGCGCCAGCAGCTTGACGCTAGCGGGAGGGCCCCCCTACAATGAGCAGTTCTTC
TRBJ1-4,TRBV5-5,-,once,CASRSGGGNEKLFF,TGTGCCAGCAGGAGTGGGGGTGGTAATGAAAAACTGTTTTTT
TRBJ2-2,TRBV6-1,TRBD2,many,CASSERRGGFVTGELFF,TGTGCCAGCAGTGAAAGACGGGGGGGTTTCGTCACCGGGGAGCTGTTTTTT
TRBJ2-1,TRBV7-9,TRBD2,once,CATAGTSGRPNEQFF,TGTGCCACCGCCGGGACTAGCGGGAGGCCGAATGAGCAGTTCTTC
TRBJ1-2,TRBV19,TRBD1,few,CASSTLGTDLYGYTF,TGTGCCAGTAGCACCCTGGGGACAGACCTCTATGGCTACACCTTC
TRBJ2-2,TRBV20-1,-,-,CSHHREHGELFF,TGCAGTCACCATCGGGAGCACGGGGAGCTGTTTTTT
TRBJ2-7,TRBV7-6,TRBD2,-,CASSVGTSGSSYEQYF,TGTGCCAGCAGCGTCGGGACTAGCGGTAGCTCCTACGAGCAGTACTTC
TRBJ1-1,TRBV5-1,-,many,CASSADRGETEAFF,TGCGCCAGCAGCGCGGACCGAGGGGAGACTGAAGCTTTCTTT
TRBJ2-2,TRBV30,-,few,CALGRFFSGELFF,TGTGCCCTCGGCAGGTTCTTTTCCGGGGAGCTGTTTTTT
TRBJ2-3,TRBV12-3/TRBV12-4,TRBD1,many,CASSGQGAQDTQYF,TGTGCCAGCAGTGGACAGGGGGCTCAAGATACGCAGTATTTT
TRBJ1-1,TRBV12-5,-,-,CASGLQENTEAFF,TGTGCTAGTGGTCTCCAGGAGAACACTGAAGCTTTCTTT
TRBJ2-3,TRBV5-1,-,-,CASSFMADTQYF,TGCGCCAGCAGCTTCATGGCAGATACGCAGTATTTT
TRBJ2-7,TRBV4-2,TRBD2,-,CASSQIPTSGRAGEQYF,TGTGCCAGCAGCCAGATTCCGACTAGCGGGAGGGCCGGGGAGCAGTACTTC
TRBJ2-1,TRBV13,TRBD2,many,CASSFPGTRGNEQFF,TGTGCCAGCAGCTTCCCGGGGACTAGAGGTAATGAGCAGTTCTTC
TRBJ2-7,TRBV28,-,many,CASSLIGYEQYF,TGTGCCAGCAGTTTAATCGGCTACGAGCAGTACTTC
TRBJ2-1,TRBV7-8,-,many,CASSSYRGGSYNEQFF,TGTGCCAGCAGCTCATACAGGGGGGGATCCTACAATGAGCAGTTCTTC
TRBJ1-1,TRBV28,-,many,CASKGRMNTEAFF,TGTGCCAGCAAGGGCAGAATGAACACTGAAGCTTTCTTT
TRBJ1-1,TRBV19,TRBD1,-,CASRDRGITEAFF,TGTGCCAGTAGGGACAGGGGGATCACTGAAGCTTTCTTT
TRBJ2-1,TRBV3-1,TRBD2,many,CASRRSGNPNNEQFF,TGTGCCAGCAGGCGGAGCGGGAACCCTAACAATGAGCAGTTCTTC
TRBJ2-1,TRBV20-1,TRBD2,-,CSARHLAGHHNEQFF,TGCAGTGCTAGACACCTAGCGGGGCATCACAATGAGCAGTTCTTC
TRBJ2-7,TRBV19,TRBD2,few,CASQEAGGPREQYF,TGTGCCAGTCAAGAAGCGGGAGGGCCGAGAGAGCAGTACTTC
TRBJ2-7,TRBV2,TRBD2,many,CASSQRDAYEQYF,TGTGCCAGCAGTCAGCGGGATGCCTACGAGCAGTACTTC
TRBJ2-3,TRBV27,-,many,CASTTYRRRDGGDTQYF,TGTGCCAGCACTACCTATCGGCGGCGGGATGGGGGAGATACGCAGTATTTT
TRBJ2-7,TRBV13,-,few,CASSLENNYEQYF,TGTGCCAGCAGCTTAGAAAATAACTACGAGCAGTACTTC